The 26 T cell receptor beta chains below all came from one sample that was sequenced in a study of cytomegalovirus exposure and HLA in healthy donors. Primers: 60 Vbeta forward and 13 Jbeta reverse. The method was immunoSEQ multiplex PCR; TCRdb's version includes in-frame clones alone and lacks a portion of them. The table lists more than 45,000 clones. The sample consisted of PBMCs. The receptors shown here come from a woman aged 60-75 years in good health and CMV-seropositive.

For the CDR3, the DNA is TGTGCCACCAGCAGAGTCAGGGCGTTGAACACTGAAGCTTTCTTT. It encodes CATSRVRALNTEAFF. J is TRBJ1-1 and V is TRBV15; perhaps TRBD1 as D (5 bases). CDR3 length equals 15 residues. V was shortened by 1 base and J by 0 bases, with 9 bases between the two germline ends. Per the germline V gene, CDR1 is LNHNV and CDR2 is YYDKDF (reference sequence).

The chain combines TRBV7-6 with TRBJ2-1; the D is unclear. The CDR3 contains 13 residues. Germline lookup yields CDR1 SGHVS and CDR2 FNYEAQ. V lost 5 bases, J lost 3 bases, and 8 bases lay in between. Here the CDR3 DNA reads TGTGCCAGCAGCACCGAGTACTACAATGAGCAGTTCTTC. This translates into CASSTEYYNEQFF.

This chain connects TRBV19 to TRBJ1-2; TRBD1 matches 8 bases. This CDR3 is 14 amino acids long. Per the germline V gene, CDR1 is LNHDA and CDR2 is SQIVND (reference sequence). V was pared by 7 bases and J by 4 bases, with 8 bases of the junction left unmatched. CDR3 amino acids: CASTSGTGPYGYTF. CDR3 bases: TGTGCCAGTACTTCTGGGACAGGCCCCTATGGCTACACCTTC.

CDR3 coding DNA: TGTGCCATCAACGCAGGGGGCTACGAGCAGTACTTC. Amino acid sequence: CAINAGGYEQYF. This sequence joins TRBV10-3 and TRBJ2-7; 7 positions agree with TRBD1. The CDR3 has 12 amino acids. CDR1 is ENHRY and CDR2 is SYGVKD in the germline V gene. Trimming took 7 bases from V and 3 from J; bases not matched to a gene: 3.

V usage is TRBV4-1 and J usage is TRBJ1-1; the D is unclear. This CDR3 contains 15 residues. Trimming took 1 base from V and 5 from J, leaving 14 bases between them. Germline V lookup: CDR1 MGHRA, CDR2 YSYEKL. CDR3 sequence reads: CASSQGQTAKTEAFF. CDR3 DNA: TGCGCCAGCAGCCAAGGACAAACAGCCAAAACTGAAGCTTTCTTT.

The chain recombines TRBV13 with TRBJ1-3; D is perhaps TRBD1 (5 bases). This CDR3 region has 15 residues. In germline, CDR1 is PRHDT, CDR2 FYEKMQ (reference sequence). The V end lost 8 bases, the J end lost 2 bases, and 16 bases lay between the germline ends. Written as DNA, the CDR3 is TGTGCCAGCGTCCTCGGGGGAATTACTGGAAACACCATATATTTT. The encoded protein is CASVLGGITGNTIYF.

The chain is built from TRBV10-2 and TRBJ1-5; 10 bases agree with TRBD1. Losses at the gene ends were 6 bases for V and 0 bases for J; bases not matched to a gene: 5. In germline, CDR1 is WSHSY, CDR2 SAAADI. This CDR3 has 16 amino acids. The CDR3 sequence: CASRGGTGVSNQPQHF. The CDR3 bases are TGCGCCAGCAGGGGGGGGACAGGGGTTAGCAATCAGCCCCAGCATTTT.

The chain couples TRBV28 to TRBJ2-7; 10 nucleotides align to TRBD1. Unmatched junction bases numbered 9, after V lost 5 bases and J lost 5 bases. Germline CDR1 and CDR2: MDHEN and SYDVKM. The CDR3 sequence is 15 residues long. The CDR3 DNA is TGTGCCAGCAGTACAGGACAGGGGGTCCCCCACGAGCAGTACTTC. Translating it yields CASSTGQGVPHEQYF.

The CDR3 bases are TGTGCCAGCAGCCAAGGACGGGGCGGGGCCTACGAGCAGTACTTC. As protein: CASSQGRGGAYEQYF. The chain carries TRBV14 and TRBJ2-7, with D tentatively TRBD2 (6 bases). CDR3 length: 15 residues. The V end was cut by 1 base, the J end by 2 bases, with 12 bases between. Germline assignment: CDR1 SGHDN and CDR2 FVKESK.

The genes are TRBV9 and TRBJ1-3; TRBD1 might be the D (5 bases). Deletions cut 4 bases from V and 0 bases from J, with 17 bases between. CDR1 and CDR2 from the germline V gene are SGDLS and YYNGEE. This CDR3 is 17 amino acids long. The CDR3 DNA sequence: TGTGCCAGCAGCTCCAGTTCTCGACAGAACTCTGGAAACACCATATATTTT. It translates to CASSSSSRQNSGNTIYF. The whole variable domain, remainder taken from reference TRBV9 and TRBJ1-3, is DSGVTQTPKHLITATGQRVTLRCSPRSGDLSVYWYQQSLDQGLQFLIQYYNGEERAKGNILERFSAQQFPDLHSELNLSSLELGDSALYFCASSSSSRQNSGNTIYFGEGSWLTVV.

Turning to this clone: A read error may account for a junction end that differs from germline. This chain joins TRBV9 and TRBJ1-5; TRBD1 agrees at 12 bases. Germline loops: CDR1 SGDLS, CDR2 YYNGEE. The length of the CDR3 is 15 residues. The CDR3 is CASSAGTGGNQHQHF. The CDR3 nucleotides are TGTGCCAGCAGCGCGGGGACAGGGGGCAATCAGCACCAGCATTTT.

The gene calls are TRBV5-1 and TRBJ2-7; 12 positions agree with TRBD1. CDR1 and CDR2 (germline): SGHRS, YFSETQ. The J segment lost 6 bases and the V segment lost 0 bases, leaving 10 bases of the junction unmatched. The CDR3 extends over 17 amino acids. CDR3 in DNA: TGCGCCAGCAGCTTGGCCGTCCCGGGACAGGGGGCTTCCGAGCAGTACTTC. Its translation: CASSLAVPGQGASEQYF.

The rearrangement joins TRBV6-1 to TRBJ1-5; 8 bases agree with TRBD1. This CDR3 region has 16 residues. Germline lookup yields CDR1 MNHNS and CDR2 SASEGT. V shed 4 bases and J 0 bases; nucleotides not matched to a gene: 5. CDR3 region: CASSGTGMYSNQPQHF. Here the CDR3 DNA reads TGTGCCAGCAGTGGGACAGGGATGTATAGCAATCAGCCCCAGCATTTT.

J is TRBJ2-1 and V is TRBV14, with 9 bases aligning to TRBD2. The J segment lost 0 bases and the V segment lost 3 bases, leaving 12 bases of the junction unmatched. Germline V gene lookup returns CDR1 SGHDN and CDR2 FVKESK. The CDR3 length is 19 residues. The CDR3 region has the DNA TGTGCCAGCAGCCACCTACGGACTAGCGAGCTGAGCTCCTACAATGAGCAGTTCTTC. The encoded protein is CASSHLRTSELSSYNEQFF. The entire variable domain, with the rest obtained from reference TRBV14 and TRBJ2-1, is as follows: EAGVTQFPSHSVIEKGQTVTLRCDPISGHDNLYWYRRVMGKEIKFLLHFVKESKQDESGMPNNRFLAERTGGTYSTLKVQPAELEDSGVYFCASSHLRTSELSSYNEQFFGPGTRLTVL.

The chain carries TRBV7-9 and TRBJ1-2; TRBD1 agrees at 10 bases. The CDR3 loop spans 18 amino acids. CDR1 SEHNR and CDR2 FQNEAQ come from the germline V gene (reference sequence). After removal of 1 base from V and 3 bases from J, the junction contained 11 bases not matched to a gene. DNA for the CDR3: TGTGCCAGCAGCTTAGTGGGGGGGAAAGGGACAGGGGACTATGGCTACACCTTC. It translates to CASSLVGGKGTGDYGYTF. Full variable domain (rest looked up from reference TRBV7-9 and TRBJ1-2): DTGVSQNPRHKITKRGQNVTFRCDPISEHNRLYWYRQTLGQGPEFLTYFQNEAQLEKSRLLSDRFSAERPKGSFSTLEIQRTEQGDSAMYLCASSLVGGKGTGDYGYTFGSGTRLTVV.

The V and J genes are TRBV7-8 and TRBJ1-5, with D possibly being TRBD1 (6 bases). The CDR3 is made up of 15 amino acids. Trimming removed 2 bases from V and 2 bases from J, with 10 bases in between. Germline CDR1 reads SGHVS; CDR2 reads FQNEAQ. In nucleotides, the CDR3 is TGTGCCAGCAGCTTACGCGGGGGCGGCAATCAGCCCCAGCATTTT. Amino acids: CASSLRGGGNQPQHF. Full variable domain (remainder filled in from reference TRBV7-8 and TRBJ1-5): GAGVSQSPRYKVAKRGQDVALRCDPISGHVSLFWYQQALGQGPEFLTYFQNEAQLDKSGLPSDRFFAERPEGSVSTLKIQRTQQEDSAVYLCASSLRGGGNQPQHFGDGTRLSIL.

The rearrangement joins TRBV5-6 to TRBJ2-6; D might be TRBD1 (6 bases). Germline V gene lookup returns CDR1 SGHDT and CDR2 YYEEEE. This CDR3 comprises 15 residues. V lost 4 bases and J lost 1, with 9 bases in between. CDR3 DNA: TGTGCCAGCAGCCCCCAGGGGTCTGGGGCCAACGTCCTGACTTTC. Translation: CASSPQGSGANVLTF.

The chain combines TRBV7-9 with TRBJ1-6; D unclear. This CDR3 spans 14 amino acids. V gave up 1 base and J gave up 10 bases, with 11 bases separating them. Germline CDR1 reads SEHNR; CDR2 reads FQNEAQ (reference sequence). CDR3 sequence reads: CASSLVRQDSPLHF. The CDR3 DNA is TGTGCCAGCAGCTTAGTCAGGCAAGACTCACCCCTCCACTTT.

The chain carries TRBV6-5 and TRBJ2-2; TRBD1 matches at 8 bases. J gave up 5 bases and V 1 base, and 6 bases lay outside the gene matches. The germline gives CDR1 MNHEY, CDR2 SVGAGI. The CDR3 spans 16 residues. The CDR3 spells CASSYWDRFMTGELFF. DNA for the CDR3: TGTGCCAGCAGTTACTGGGACAGGTTTATGACCGGGGAGCTGTTTTTT.

The chain employs TRBV27 and TRBJ1-4; possible D gene TRBD1, 5 bases. This CDR3 is 16 amino acids long. Per germline, CDR1 MNHEY and CDR2 SMNVEV (reference sequence). V was clipped by 4 bases and J by 8 bases, with 20 bases between them. The CDR3 sequence is CASSSPSKGLEEKLFF. The CDR3 nucleotides are TGTGCCAGCAGTTCGCCCTCCAAGGGGTTGGAAGAAAAACTGTTTTTT.

Written as DNA, the CDR3 is TGTGCCAGCAGTACGCAGGGGAGCTATGGCTACACCTTC. Residues: CASSTQGSYGYTF. V usage is TRBV11-2 and J usage is TRBJ1-2; tentative D call: TRBD1 (6 bases). From germline, CDR1 is SGHAT and CDR2 FQNNGV. This CDR3 region has 13 residues. The V end was cut by 6 bases, the J end by 4 bases, with 12 bases between.

J is TRBJ1-1 and V is TRBV15; 7 bases fit TRBD1. Germline values: CDR1 LNHNV, CDR2 YYDKDF (reference sequence). The trim removed 3 bases at V and 0 bases at J, leaving 7 bases unmatched. This CDR3 is 16 amino acids long. The CDR3 region is CATSRPSGQLNTEAFF. CDR3 sequence (DNA): TGTGCCACCAGCAGGCCTTCGGGACAGCTGAACACTGAAGCTTTCTTT. The variable domain in full, with the rest retrieved from reference TRBV15 and TRBJ1-1, is DAMVIQNPRYQVTQFGKPVTLSCSQTLNHNVMYWYQQKSSQAPKLLFHYYDKDFNNEADTPDNFQSRRPNTSFCFLDIRSPGLGDTAMYLCATSRPSGQLNTEAFFGQGTRLTVV.

The chain employs TRBV28 and TRBJ1-5; TRBD1 matches 8 bases. Looked up from germline, CDR1 is MDHEN and CDR2 is SYDVKM. Losses at the gene ends were 2 bases for V and 4 bases for J; bases not matched to a gene: 7. This CDR3 comprises 16 residues. DNA of the CDR3: TGTGCCAGCAGTTTAGGTGCAGGGGGCGGTAATCAGCCCCAGCATTTT. Its translation: CASSLGAGGGNQPQHF. Full variable domain (missing parts from reference TRBV28 and TRBJ1-5): DVKVTQSSRYLVKRTGEKVFLECVQDMDHENMFWYRQDPGLGLRLIYFSYDVKMKEKGDIPEGYSVSREKKERFSLILESASTNQTSMYLCASSLGAGGGNQPQHFGDGTRLSIL.

The chain couples TRBV28 to TRBJ1-4, with D tentatively TRBD1 (5 bases). Trimming left V 2 bases short and J 7 bases short, with 14 bases between. CDR1 and CDR2 (germline): MDHEN, SYDVKM. CDR3 size: 15 residues. CDR3 region: CASSLPPGLAEKLFF. CDR3 nucleotides: TGTGCCAGCAGTTTACCGCCAGGGCTGGCTGAAAAACTGTTTTTT.

The chain uses TRBV7-9 and TRBJ2-7, with D possibly matching TRBD2 (7 bases). CDR1 and CDR2 (germline): SEHNR, FQNEAQ (reference sequence). The CDR3 consists of 14 residues. With 5 bases removed from V and 3 bases from J, the gap between germline ends came to 14 bases. The DNA for the CDR3 is TGTGCCAGCAGCGTCGGGGGAGGGGGCTACGAGCAGTACTTC. This codes for CASSVGGGGYEQYF.

The chain has TRBV28 and TRBJ1-1, with 7 bases aligning to TRBD1. The CDR3 totals 14 residues. Losses at the gene ends were 6 bases for V and 2 bases for J; bases not matched to a gene: 6. In germline, CDR1 is MDHEN, CDR2 SYDVKM. For the CDR3, the DNA is TGTGCCAGCAGACTCCGGGACAGTAACACTGAAGCTTTCTTT. Its translation: CASRLRDSNTEAFF.